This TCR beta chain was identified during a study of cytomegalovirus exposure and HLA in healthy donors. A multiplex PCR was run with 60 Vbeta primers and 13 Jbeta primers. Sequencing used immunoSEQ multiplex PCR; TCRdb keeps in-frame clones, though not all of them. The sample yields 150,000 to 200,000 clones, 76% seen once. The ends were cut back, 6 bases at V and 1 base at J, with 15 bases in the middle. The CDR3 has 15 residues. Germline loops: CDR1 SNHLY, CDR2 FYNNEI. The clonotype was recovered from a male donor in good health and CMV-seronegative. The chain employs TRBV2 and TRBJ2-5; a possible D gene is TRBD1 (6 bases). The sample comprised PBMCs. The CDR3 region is CASRNRDTSQETQYF. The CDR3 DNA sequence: TGTGCCAGCAGAAACCGGGACACATCCCAAGAGACCCAGTACTTC.